This entry features one TCR beta chain sequence. This clone's antigen is unknown. Base qualities are not provided; no much larger clone lies one nucleotide away. The library came from the immunoSEQ multiplex PCR assay. Sourced from immuneACCESS, this table was stored by TCRdb with only in-frame sequences that have V and J called. A share of the clones is absent; for the studies checked, an unresolved V gene accounts for under half, and the remainder has no known explanation. In all, the sample holds roughly 700,000 clones, and over 75% of those were seen once. The ten largest clonotypes hold 0.0095% to 0.012% of the sample. This record comes from a study of shared T cell receptors in the human thymus (dated by TCRdb to the early 2020s). With regard to the full study: The study investigated the way shared, self-reactive T-cell receptor alpha chains are produced in the human thymus.

CDR3 length: 14 amino acids, cysteine to phenylalanine. The read is trimmed to its CDR3 DNA, 42 bases read in frame from base 1. V is trimmed back by 6 bases and J by 4 bases, and the junction contains 2 bases that no gene match accounts for. As encoded in the germline V gene, CDR1 is MNHEY while CDR2 is SVGAGI. These records were also assigned to another study, of human thymus T cells. The second paper states: The donors were immunologically healthy infants in Finland who had open corrective cardiac surgery for congenital heart defects. The thymus tissue came from surgical resects taken out during corrective cardiac surgery. Biased V and J gene segment usage appeared to be present in both thymic and peripheral blood repertoires. The related research reported highly overlapping thymic TCR repertoires among unrelated individuals. The study characterized TCR alpha and beta repertoires from about 8 infant thymus samples and a few related peripheral blood samples. Donor ages ranging from about 6 to 250 days were recorded, and about six male and two female infants were included in the cohort. Thymocytes were mechanically released from the tissue and were stored as pellets of roughly 9-30 million cells at -70 degrees C. A QIAsymphony instrument was used to extract genomic DNA from frozen cell pellets. The immunoSEQ multiplex PCR assay was used to amplify the TCRB and TCRAD loci from a standardized amount of quality-controlled genomic DNA. Amplicons spanned the V(D)J region at a length sufficient to cover the CDR3 and identify V and J genes. The commercial immunoSEQ service was used to sequence amplicons on an Illumina platform. Primer bias and sequencing errors were corrected as previously described, and TCRAD and TCRB were defined on the basis of the IMGT database. Analysis of the repertoires was done with immunoSEQ Analyzer 3.0 and VDJTools and included basic statistics, V/J segment usage, diversity estimates, rarefaction and pairwise overlap. Diversity was estimated using the Chao1, ChaoE, Efron-Thisted, Shannon and inverse Simpson indices, and was also estimated on datasets down-sampled to the size of the smallest sample. Repertoire overlap was determined by strict matching of CDR3 nucleotide sequence, V gene and J gene, and Jaccard-based multidimensional scaling clustering was applied. On average, thymus samples gave 750,000 to 1,000,000 unique TCRB clonotypes, whereas blood samples gave roughly 84,000.

This receptor was obtained from a boy younger than two with a congenital heart defect. Donor details come from another sample of the same person, matched by shared clones. The sample comprised thymocytes. Recombination connected TRBV6-5 to TRBJ2-5, and TRBD2 matches 13 of the central bases. The CDR3 in this case is CASSRLAGGETQYF. Here is the DNA: TGTGCCAGCAGCCGACTAGCGGGAGGAGAGACCCAGTACTTC.